This T cell receptor beta chain was captured in a study of cytomegalovirus exposure and HLA in healthy donors. Turning to the study itself: Unique TCRs from HLA-typed donors, 65 million to 85 million of them, were held in an early data release. Across almost 400 genotyped donors, approximately 80% landed in the Caucasian-associated ancestry cluster. Overall study results and limits: Many donors carried some public TCRs, although rarity characterized most TCR sequences.

Note on this clone: Its antigen remains unidentified.

The germline gives CDR1 SGHTA, CDR2 FQGNSA. V trimming: 1 base; J trimming: 0 bases; junction bases outside the gene matches: 5. The CDR3 has 17 residues. A multiplex PCR was run with 60 Vbeta primers and 13 Jbeta primers. The table came from immunoSEQ multiplex PCR; TCRdb's copy has only in-frame clones and leaves some out. The data contain 130,000 or so clones, just over 65% of them singletons. Sequencing was carried out using PBMCs. The gene calls are TRBV7-2 and TRBJ1-5; TRBD1 matches at 8 bases. This TCR was recovered from a woman in her sixties or seventies in good health and CMV-seronegative. CDR3 amino acids: CASSLGPTGDSNQPQHF. As DNA, the CDR3 is TGTGCCAGCAGCTTAGGACCGACAGGGGATAGCAATCAGCCCCAGCATTTT.